Following are 28 T cell receptor beta chains from one sample sequenced in a study of cytomegalovirus exposure and HLA in healthy donors. This PCR relied on a set of 60 Vbeta primers and 13 Jbeta primers. Here immunoSEQ multiplex PCR was the method, and the copy in TCRdb shows in-frame clones only, minus some. The data hold 120,000 to 150,000 clones, with around 77% observed a single time. What was sequenced was PBMCs. These receptors all stem from a woman in her forties in good health and CMV-seropositive.

This chain joins TRBV11-2 and TRBJ2-7; 7 bases are shared with TRBD2. The CDR3 contains 15 residues. Trimming cost V 5 bases and J 0 bases; bases outside gene matches: 7. The V gene's germline CDR1 is SGHAT and CDR2 FQNNGV. In DNA, the CDR3 is TGTGCCAGCAGCCACGCCGGGACTACCTCCTACGAGCAGTACTTC. Residues: CASSHAGTTSYEQYF.

CDR3 DNA sequence: TGCGCCAGCAGCTTGGGGCCTTTGACTGATGGCTACACCTTC. Encoded protein: CASSLGPLTDGYTF. V is TRBV5-1 and J is TRBJ1-2, with unresolved D. Trimming pared 0 bases from V and 6 bases from J, leaving 12 bases between. This CDR3 is built from 14 residues. CDR1 and CDR2 from the germline V gene are SGHRS and YFSETQ.

This rearrangement joins TRBV27 to TRBJ1-2; D perhaps matches TRBD1 (5 bases). The length of the CDR3 is 14 residues. Trimming pared 3 bases from V and 1 base from J, leaving 9 bases between. In germline, CDR1 is MNHEY, CDR2 SMNVEV (reference sequence). The DNA of the CDR3 is TGTGCCAGCAGTTTCAGGGCAGTTAACTATGGCTACACCTTC. It is translated as CASSFRAVNYGYTF.

J is TRBJ2-7 and V is TRBV7-9; 7 positions agree with TRBD1. CDR1 and CDR2 from the germline V gene are SEHNR and FQNEAQ (reference sequence). This CDR3 contains 14 residues. V gave up 5 bases and J gave up 5 bases; unmatched junction bases: 9. The CDR3 sequence: CASSRGQQSDEQYF. The DNA for the CDR3 is TGTGCCAGCAGCCGGGGACAGCAGTCCGACGAGCAGTACTTC.

This chain uses TRBV28 with TRBJ2-6, with 9 bases identical to TRBD2. J lost 4 bases, V lost 6 bases, and 16 bases had no gene match. Germline V gene data show CDR1 as MDHEN and CDR2 as SYDVKM. The CDR3 has 19 amino acids. CDR3 region: CASSPVIAGAPWGANVLTF. The CDR3, as DNA: TGTGCCAGCAGCCCCGTGATAGCGGGGGCCCCCTGGGGGGCCAACGTCCTGACTTTC.

This clone appeared once. This chain links TRBV4-1 with TRBJ2-3; 13 nucleotides match TRBD2. V lost 0 bases and J lost 4; bases outside the gene matches: 7. Germline V gene data show CDR1 as MGHRA and CDR2 as YSYEKL. The CDR3 is made up of 18 amino acids. CDR3 sequence (DNA): TGCGCCAGCAGCCAAGATTGGGAAGGACTAGCGGGGGCAGATACGCAGTATTTT. It codes for CASSQDWEGLAGADTQYF.

V is TRBV6-5 and J is TRBJ2-7; 9 positions agree with TRBD2. With 1 base clipped from V and 2 bases from J, the junction kept 3 bases outside the gene matches. Looked up from germline, CDR1 is MNHEY and CDR2 is SVGAGI. The CDR3 is 15 amino acids. This CDR3 is CASSYWAGGTYEQYF. The DNA of the CDR3 is TGTGCCAGCAGTTACTGGGCGGGGGGGACCTACGAGCAGTACTTC.

J is TRBJ2-2 and V is TRBV7-3; 7 bases match TRBD2. Germline lookup yields CDR1 SGHTA and CDR2 FQGTGA. The ends lost 5 bases at V and 3 bases at J; junction bases unmatched: 9. This CDR3 comprises 16 residues. CDR3 amino acids: CASSRLVGGDTGELFF. The CDR3 DNA reads TGTGCCAGCAGCCGCTTAGTGGGGGGGGACACCGGGGAGCTGTTTTTT.

The chain couples TRBV6-1 to TRBJ2-3; 9 bases line up with TRBD2. CDR1 MNHNS and CDR2 SASEGT come from the germline V gene. This CDR3 has 15 residues. The V segment lost 8 bases and the J segment 4 bases; nucleotides outside the gene matches: 10. CDR3 protein: CASENWRGGADTQYF. Written as DNA, the CDR3 is TGTGCCAGCGAGAACTGGCGGGGGGGGGCAGATACGCAGTATTTT.

This chain joins TRBV7-9 and TRBJ2-1; TRBD2 matches 13 bases. CDR1 SEHNR and CDR2 FQNEAQ come from the germline V gene (reference sequence). With 2 bases clipped from V and 7 bases from J, the junction kept 8 bases outside the gene matches. The CDR3 is 17 amino acids. The CDR3 region is CASSLRLRLAGGNEQFF. The CDR3, as DNA: TGTGCCAGCAGCTTAAGGCTCCGACTAGCGGGGGGAAATGAGCAGTTCTTC.

The chain has TRBV9 and TRBJ1-4; no clear D. The germline CDR1 and CDR2 sequences are SGDLS and YYNGEE. The length of the CDR3 is 14 residues. V lost 4 bases, J lost 10 bases, and 17 bases lay in between. DNA for the CDR3: TGTGCCAGCAGCCCTACGAGCTCCGGAGGAAAACTGTTTTTT. Translation: CASSPTSSGGKLFF.

The CDR3 sequence is CATSRDLTGGGGTQYF. The CDR3 bases are TGTGCCACCAGCAGAGATCTTACGGGGGGGGGCGGTACGCAGTATTTT. V and J are TRBV15 and TRBJ2-3, with 8 bases lining up with TRBD2. The CDR3 loop spans 16 amino acids. The germline CDR1 and CDR2 sequences are LNHNV and YYDKDF (reference sequence). The V gene end was trimmed by 0 bases and the J gene end by 8 bases; junction bases not matched to a gene: 10.

This clone was counted a few times. The V gene is TRBV5-4, the J gene TRBJ2-7; a possible D gene is TRBD1 (6 bases). In germline, CDR1 is SGHNT, CDR2 YYREEE (reference sequence). V gave up 3 bases and J gave up 4 bases, with 14 bases separating them. CDR3 size: 14 residues. The CDR3 bases are TGTGCCAGCAGCTCGGACAGCGACCATTACGAGCAGTACTTC. It yields the protein CASSSDSDHYEQYF. Complete variable domain (other parts from reference TRBV5-4 and TRBJ2-7): ETGVTQSPTHLIKTRGQQVTLRCSSQSGHNTVSWYQQALGQGPQFIFQYYREEENGRGNFPPRFSGLQFPNYSSELNVNALELDDSALYLCASSSDSDHYEQYFGPGTRLTVT.

The V gene is TRBV28, the J gene TRBJ1-2; 11 bases are shared with TRBD1. V was pared by 6 bases and J by 2 bases, with 2 bases of the junction left unmatched. Germline values: CDR1 MDHEN, CDR2 SYDVKM. The CDR3 has 14 residues. The CDR3 loop is CASRRTGGNYGYTF. The CDR3 DNA sequence: TGTGCCAGCAGGCGGACAGGGGGCAACTATGGCTACACCTTC.

V usage is TRBV5-4 and J usage is TRBJ1-4, with 8 nucleotides matching TRBD1. The trim removed 4 bases at V and 8 bases at J, leaving 7 bases unmatched. Germline V gene sequence: CDR1 SGHNT, CDR2 YYREEE (reference sequence). The length of the CDR3 is 14 residues. The CDR3 DNA follows: TGTGCCAGCAGCCTAGGACAGGGCAACGAAAAACTGTTTTTT. It specifies CASSLGQGNEKLFF.

The chain recombines TRBV5-1 with TRBJ1-1; D remains ambiguous. This CDR3 comprises 16 residues. V was pared by 2 bases and J by 1 base, with 15 bases between. The V gene's germline CDR1 is SGHRS and CDR2 YFSETQ. CDR3 DNA sequence: TGCGCCAGCAGCTTATCCCCGCACAGCCAGAACACTGAAGCTTTCTTT. It is translated as CASSLSPHSQNTEAFF.

V and J are TRBV6-1 and TRBJ2-7; TRBD2 is a possible D gene (6 bases). The germline gives CDR1 MNHNS, CDR2 SASEGT. This CDR3 has 17 residues. The V and J ends lost 4 bases and 2 bases respectively, with 21 bases between them. The CDR3 spells CASSGGVLSRQTYEQYF. DNA of the CDR3: TGTGCCAGCAGTGGGGGGGTGTTGTCTCGCCAGACCTACGAGCAGTACTTC.

This clone was recorded a few times. The J gene is TRBJ2-7, the V gene TRBV7-6, with TRBD1 matching 11 bases. Germline assignment: CDR1 SGHVS and CDR2 FNYEAQ. Trimming cost V 5 bases and J 4 bases; bases outside gene matches: 13. The CDR3 covers 17 residues. The CDR3 nucleotides read TGTGCCAGCAGCCGTTCTCGGACAGGGGGCAGCATGTACGAGCAGTACTTC. Translation: CASSRSRTGGSMYEQYF.

V usage is TRBV29-1 and J usage is TRBJ2-3; 8 bases fit TRBD2. V was clipped by 7 bases and J by 4 bases; unmatched bases: 16. The germline CDR1 and CDR2 sequences are SQVTM and ANQGSEA. The CDR3 is 16 residues long. This chain's CDR3 is CSALPFRLARADTQYF. The CDR3 coding sequence is TGCAGCGCTCTCCCGTTTCGACTAGCGAGGGCAGATACGCAGTATTTT.

This chain links TRBV10-3 with TRBJ2-7; D might be TRBD2 (6 bases). The V and J ends lost 0 bases and 5 bases respectively, with 20 bases between them. The germline CDR1 and CDR2 sequences are ENHRY and SYGVKD. CDR3 length equals 17 residues. The CDR3, as DNA: TGTGCCATCAGTGAGTCAAGGGACGGCGGGGAAAGAGACGAGCAGTACTTC. Its translation: CAISESRDGGERDEQYF.

The genes are TRBV6-5 and TRBJ1-2, with TRBD1 matching over 10 bases. The CDR3 sequence is 15 residues long. With V trimmed by 0 bases and J by 6 bases, 4 bases remained unmatched. Germline lookup yields CDR1 MNHEY and CDR2 SVGAGI. DNA for the CDR3: TGTGCCAGCAGTTACTCCGGGACAGGGGTAGATGGCTACACCTTC. Its translation is CASSYSGTGVDGYTF.

In this sample, this clone turned up a few times. The J gene is TRBJ2-6, the V gene TRBV7-3, with 10 bases identical to TRBD1. CDR3 size: 19 residues. Germline V gene lookup returns CDR1 SGHTA and CDR2 FQGTGA. V trimming: 2 bases; J trimming: 0 bases; junction bases outside the gene matches: 7. DNA of the CDR3: TGTGCCAGCAGCTTAGGACCGGGACAGGGGAGCTCTGGGGCCAACGTCCTGACTTTC. It is translated as CASSLGPGQGSSGANVLTF. Variable domain in full (rest from reference TRBV7-3 and TRBJ2-6): GAGVSQTPSNKVTEKGKYVELRCDPISGHTALYWYRQSLGQGPEFLIYFQGTGAADDSGLPNDRFFAVRPEGSVSTLKIQRTERGDSAVYLCASSLGPGQGSSGANVLTFGAGSRLTVL.

This clone is a singleton in its sample. The chain recombines TRBV28 with TRBJ2-7; D possibly corresponds to TRBD1 (6 bases). From germline, CDR1 is MDHEN and CDR2 SYDVKM. V lost 2 bases, J lost 5 bases, and 10 bases lay in between. This CDR3 comprises 13 residues. The CDR3 DNA reads TGTGCCAGCAGTTTAGACAGGTCCCACGAGCAGTACTTC. It codes for CASSLDRSHEQYF.

The chain couples TRBV7-3 to TRBJ2-1; 11 nucleotides line up with TRBD2. The ends lost 5 bases at V and 2 bases at J; junction bases unmatched: 5. This CDR3 spans 16 amino acids. From germline, CDR1 is SGHTA and CDR2 FQGTGA. DNA of the CDR3: TGTGCCAGCAGCGATAATAGCGGGGGGGCCTACAATGAGCAGTTCTTC. Its protein is CASSDNSGGAYNEQFF. The whole variable domain, remainder taken from reference TRBV7-3 and TRBJ2-1, is GAGVSQTPSNKVTEKGKYVELRCDPISGHTALYWYRQSLGQGPEFLIYFQGTGAADDSGLPNDRFFAVRPEGSVSTLKIQRTERGDSAVYLCASSDNSGGAYNEQFFGPGTRLTVL.

This clone has only a few counts. The chain joins TRBV5-1 to TRBJ1-4; D gene uncertain. Trimming took 2 bases from V and 2 from J, leaving 10 bases between them. From germline, CDR1 is SGHRS and CDR2 YFSETQ. CDR3 size: 15 residues. The CDR3 reads CASSLLGGTNEKLFF. CDR3 sequence (DNA): TGCGCCAGCAGCTTATTAGGAGGGACTAATGAAAAACTGTTTTTT.

CDR3 sequence: CASSSGQGLYEQYF. The CDR3 DNA reads TGCGCCAGCAGCTCGGGACAGGGGCTCTACGAGCAGTACTTC. This chain joins TRBV5-1 and TRBJ2-7; TRBD1 aligns across 10 bases. The germline gives CDR1 SGHRS, CDR2 YFSETQ. The J segment lost 3 bases and the V segment lost 3 bases, leaving 3 bases of the junction unmatched. The CDR3 length is 14 residues.

The table lists this clone with a few counts. The V call is TRBV27, the J call TRBJ1-2, with TRBD1 as a possible D gene (5 bases). The V and J ends lost 6 bases and 3 bases respectively, with 11 bases between them. Germline CDR1 and CDR2: MNHEY and SMNVEV (reference sequence). CDR3 size: 13 residues. The CDR3 bases are TGTGCCAGCAGAGGGGCAGGAGACTATGGCTACACCTTC. This gives the protein CASRGAGDYGYTF.

V gene TRBV19 combines with J gene TRBJ1-5; a possible D gene is TRBD1 (6 bases). The CDR3 has 13 residues. Germline CDR1 LNHDA, CDR2 SQIVND (reference sequence). Trimming shortened V by 4 bases and J by 6 bases, and 10 bases separated the two germline ends. CDR3 nucleotide sequence: TGTGCCAGTAGTAGGGGGCTGGGTCAGCCCCAGCATTTT. Its translation is CASSRGLGQPQHF.